The source of this T cell receptor beta chain is a study of OX40 agonist ivuxolimab in advanced cancers. TCRdb's table, derived via immunoSEQ multiplex PCR, lists solely in-frame clones and lacks some. The top ten clones hold about 35% of a sample with tens of thousands of clones, 75% to 90% of them seen once. Trimming shortened V by 7 bases and J by 6 bases, and 23 bases separated the two germline ends. The CDR3 has 16 amino acids. Germline loops: CDR1 SGHAT, CDR2 FQNNGV. The clonotype was recovered from an adult with an advanced solid tumor such as melanoma, head and neck, liver or kidney cancer. The chain is built from TRBV11-2 and TRBJ2-3, with a weak D call TRBD2 (7 bases). The sequences come from CD4+ or CD8+ T cells sorted from blood, collected in a trial of the OX40 agonist ivuxolimab. This CDR3 reads CASISLQWGGRDTQYF. DNA of the CDR3: TGTGCCAGCATCTCCCTCCAATGGGGGGGCCGCGATACGCAGTATTTT.